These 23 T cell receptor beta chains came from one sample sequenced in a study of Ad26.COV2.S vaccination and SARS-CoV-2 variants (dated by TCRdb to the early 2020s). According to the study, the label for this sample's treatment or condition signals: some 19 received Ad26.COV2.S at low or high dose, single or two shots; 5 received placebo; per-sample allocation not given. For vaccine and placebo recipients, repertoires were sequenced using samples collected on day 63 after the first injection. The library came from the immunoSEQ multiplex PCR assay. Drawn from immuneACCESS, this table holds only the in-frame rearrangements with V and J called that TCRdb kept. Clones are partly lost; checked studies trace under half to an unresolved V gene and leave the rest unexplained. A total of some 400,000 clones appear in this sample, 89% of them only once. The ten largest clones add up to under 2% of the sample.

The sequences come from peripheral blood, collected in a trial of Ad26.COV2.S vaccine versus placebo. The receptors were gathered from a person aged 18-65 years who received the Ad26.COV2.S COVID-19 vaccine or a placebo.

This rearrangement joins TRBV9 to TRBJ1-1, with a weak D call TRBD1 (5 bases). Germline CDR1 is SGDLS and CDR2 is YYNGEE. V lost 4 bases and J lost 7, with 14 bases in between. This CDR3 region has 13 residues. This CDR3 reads CASSPPGRNEAFF. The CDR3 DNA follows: TGTGCCAGCAGCCCCCCAGGGAGAAATGAAGCTTTCTTT.

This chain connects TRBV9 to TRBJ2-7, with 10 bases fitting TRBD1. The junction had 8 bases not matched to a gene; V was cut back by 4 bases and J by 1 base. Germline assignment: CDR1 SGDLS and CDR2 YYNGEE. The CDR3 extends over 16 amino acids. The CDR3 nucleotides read TGTGCCAGCAGCCCTACCCCGGGACAGGGGTCCTACGAGCAGTACTTC. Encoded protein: CASSPTPGQGSYEQYF.

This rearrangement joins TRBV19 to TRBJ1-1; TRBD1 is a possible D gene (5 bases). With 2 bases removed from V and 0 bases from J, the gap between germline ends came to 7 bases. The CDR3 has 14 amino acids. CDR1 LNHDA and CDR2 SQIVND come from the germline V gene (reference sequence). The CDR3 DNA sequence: TGTGCCAGTAGTATACAGGGAATGAACACTGAAGCTTTCTTT. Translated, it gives CASSIQGMNTEAFF.

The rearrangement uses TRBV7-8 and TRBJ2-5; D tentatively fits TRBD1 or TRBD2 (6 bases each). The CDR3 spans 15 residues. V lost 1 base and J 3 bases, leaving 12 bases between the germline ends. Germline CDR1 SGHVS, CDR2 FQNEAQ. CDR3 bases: TGTGCCAGCAGCTTAGGAGGGGGGCTGAAAGAGACCCAGTACTTC. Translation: CASSLGGGLKETQYF.

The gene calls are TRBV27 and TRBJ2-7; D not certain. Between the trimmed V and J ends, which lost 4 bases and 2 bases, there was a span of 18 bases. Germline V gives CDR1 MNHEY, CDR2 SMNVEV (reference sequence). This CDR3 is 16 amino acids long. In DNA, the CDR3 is TGTGCCAGCAGTTCCCCCCACTCCGGCGCCACCTACGAGCAGTACTTC. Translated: CASSSPHSGATYEQYF.

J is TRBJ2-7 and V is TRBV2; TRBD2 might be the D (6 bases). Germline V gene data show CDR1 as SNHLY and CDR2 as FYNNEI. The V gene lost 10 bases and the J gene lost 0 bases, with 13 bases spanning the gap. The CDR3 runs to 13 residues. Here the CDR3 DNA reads TGTGCCATCCGGGACGGGAGCTCCTACGAGCAGTACTTC. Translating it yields CAIRDGSSYEQYF.

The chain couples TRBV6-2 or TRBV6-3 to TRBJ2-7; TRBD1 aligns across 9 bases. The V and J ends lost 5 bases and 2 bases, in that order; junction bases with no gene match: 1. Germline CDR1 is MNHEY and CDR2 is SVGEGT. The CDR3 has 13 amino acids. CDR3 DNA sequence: TGTGCCAGCAGTCGGGACAGGGCCTACGAGCAGTACTTC. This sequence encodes CASSRDRAYEQYF.

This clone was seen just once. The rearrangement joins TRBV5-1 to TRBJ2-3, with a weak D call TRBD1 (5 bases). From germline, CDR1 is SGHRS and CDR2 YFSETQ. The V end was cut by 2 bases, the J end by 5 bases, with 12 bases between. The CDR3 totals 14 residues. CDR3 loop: CASSLSLGQDTQYF. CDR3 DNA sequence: TGCGCCAGCAGCTTAAGTCTGGGGCAAGATACGCAGTATTTT.

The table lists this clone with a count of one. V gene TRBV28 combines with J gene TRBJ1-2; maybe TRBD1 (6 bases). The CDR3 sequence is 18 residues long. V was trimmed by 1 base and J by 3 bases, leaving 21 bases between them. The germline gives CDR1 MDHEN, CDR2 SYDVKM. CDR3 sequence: CASSLSPFLHRGHYGYTF. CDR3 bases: TGTGCCAGCAGTTTATCCCCTTTCCTACACCGGGGGCACTATGGCTACACCTTC.

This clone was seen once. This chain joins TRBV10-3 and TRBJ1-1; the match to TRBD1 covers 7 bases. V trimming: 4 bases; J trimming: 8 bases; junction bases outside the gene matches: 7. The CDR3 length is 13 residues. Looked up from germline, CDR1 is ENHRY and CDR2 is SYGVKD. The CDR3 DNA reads TGTGCCATCAGTGCTACAGGGGTCGGGGAAGCTTTCTTT. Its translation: CAISATGVGEAFF.

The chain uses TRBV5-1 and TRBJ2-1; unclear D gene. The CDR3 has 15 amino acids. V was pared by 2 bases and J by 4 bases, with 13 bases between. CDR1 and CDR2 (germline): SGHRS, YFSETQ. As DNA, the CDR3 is TGCGCCAGCAGCTTAAACCCGACCAGTTACAATGAGCAGTTCTTC. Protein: CASSLNPTSYNEQFF.

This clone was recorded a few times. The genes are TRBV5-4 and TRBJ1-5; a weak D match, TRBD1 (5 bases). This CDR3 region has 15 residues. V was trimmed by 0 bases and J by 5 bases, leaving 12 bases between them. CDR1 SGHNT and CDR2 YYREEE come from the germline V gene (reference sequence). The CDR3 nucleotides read TGTGCCAGCAGCTTGGCTGGGGGGAGCGATCAGCCCCAGCATTTT. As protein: CASSLAGGSDQPQHF.

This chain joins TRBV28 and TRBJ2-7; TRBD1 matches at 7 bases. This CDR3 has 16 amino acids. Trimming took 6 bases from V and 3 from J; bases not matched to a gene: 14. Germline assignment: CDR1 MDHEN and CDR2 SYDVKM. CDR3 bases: TGTGCCAGCAGGTTAGGGGGACCAGGGGGAGTCTACGAGCAGTACTTC. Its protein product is CASRLGGPGGVYEQYF.

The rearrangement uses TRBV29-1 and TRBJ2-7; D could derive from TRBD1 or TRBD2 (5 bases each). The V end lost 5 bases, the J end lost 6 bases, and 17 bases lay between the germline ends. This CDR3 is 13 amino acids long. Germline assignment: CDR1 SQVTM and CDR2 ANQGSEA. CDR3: CSVTRDPLGEQYF. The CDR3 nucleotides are TGCAGCGTTACCCGGGACCCTCTCGGCGAGCAGTACTTC.

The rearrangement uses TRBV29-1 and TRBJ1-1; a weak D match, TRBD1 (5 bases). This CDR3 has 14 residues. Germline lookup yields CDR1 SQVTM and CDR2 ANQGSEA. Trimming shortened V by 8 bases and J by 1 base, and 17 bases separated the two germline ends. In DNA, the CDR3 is TGCAGCCTTTTTGGGCGGGGCGGGAACACTGAAGCTTTCTTT. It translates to CSLFGRGGNTEAFF.

The CDR3 here is CASSRQGADYGYTF. The CDR3 coding sequence is TGTGCCAGCAGCAGACAGGGGGCGGACTATGGCTACACCTTC. This rearrangement joins TRBV9 to TRBJ1-2; 10 nucleotides align to TRBD1. The CDR3 spans 14 residues. Germline V CDR1 and CDR2: SGDLS, YYNGEE. J lost 3 bases, V lost 4 bases, and 3 bases had no gene match.

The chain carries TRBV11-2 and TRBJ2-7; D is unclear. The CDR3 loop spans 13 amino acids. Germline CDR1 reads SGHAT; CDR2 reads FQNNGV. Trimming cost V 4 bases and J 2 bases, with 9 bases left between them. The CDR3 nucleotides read TGTGCCAGCAGCTCCCGACGGGCCTACGAGCAGTACTTC. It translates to CASSSRRAYEQYF.

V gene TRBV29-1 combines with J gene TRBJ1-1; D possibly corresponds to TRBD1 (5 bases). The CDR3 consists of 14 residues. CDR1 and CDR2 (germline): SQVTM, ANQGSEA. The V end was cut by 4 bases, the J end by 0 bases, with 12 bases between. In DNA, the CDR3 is TGCAGCGTTGTCACAGGAAGTTTGAACACTGAAGCTTTCTTT. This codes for CSVVTGSLNTEAFF.

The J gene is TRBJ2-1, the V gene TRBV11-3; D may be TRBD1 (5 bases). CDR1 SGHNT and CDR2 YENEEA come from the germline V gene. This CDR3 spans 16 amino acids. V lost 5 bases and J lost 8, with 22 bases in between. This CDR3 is CASSPGSTISGHEQFF. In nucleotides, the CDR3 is TGTGCCAGCAGCCCAGGGTCAACTATTTCAGGCCATGAGCAGTTCTTC.

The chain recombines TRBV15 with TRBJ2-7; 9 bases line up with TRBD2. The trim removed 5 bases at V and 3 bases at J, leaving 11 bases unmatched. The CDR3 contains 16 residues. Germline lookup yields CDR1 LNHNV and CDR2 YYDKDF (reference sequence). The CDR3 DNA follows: TGTGCCACCAGCCCCAAGGACCGGACTAGCGTCTACGAGCAGTACTTC. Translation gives CATSPKDRTSVYEQYF.

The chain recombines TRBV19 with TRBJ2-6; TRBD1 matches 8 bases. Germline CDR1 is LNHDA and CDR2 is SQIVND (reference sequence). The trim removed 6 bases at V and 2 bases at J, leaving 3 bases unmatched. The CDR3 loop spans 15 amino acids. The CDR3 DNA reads TGTGCCAGTAGATCAGGGGGCGCTGGGGCCAACGTCCTGACTTTC. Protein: CASRSGGAGANVLTF.

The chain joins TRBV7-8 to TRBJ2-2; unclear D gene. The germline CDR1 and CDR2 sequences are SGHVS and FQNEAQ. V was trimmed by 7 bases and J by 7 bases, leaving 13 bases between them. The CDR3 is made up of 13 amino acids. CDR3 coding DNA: TGTGCCAGCACGCCCGGGCCAATCGGGGAGCTGTTTTTT. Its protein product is CASTPGPIGELFF.

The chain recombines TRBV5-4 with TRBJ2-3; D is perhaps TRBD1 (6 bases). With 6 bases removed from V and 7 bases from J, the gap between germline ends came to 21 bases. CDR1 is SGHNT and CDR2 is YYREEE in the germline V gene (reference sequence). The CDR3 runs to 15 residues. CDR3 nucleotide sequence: TGTGCCAGCACCAACTCCACAGGGCTCCCCCATACGCAGTATTTT. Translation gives CASTNSTGLPHTQYF.